The entry below gives a single T cell receptor (beta chain) sequence along with its context. Its antigen is as yet unknown. These data originate in a study of cytomegalovirus exposure and HLA in healthy donors. The V and J ends lost 7 bases and 2 bases, in that order; junction bases with no gene match: 4. CDR3 length: 14 residues. CDR1 is SGDLS and CDR2 is YYNGEE in the germline V gene. Primers included in the PCR were 60 Vbeta and 13 Jbeta primers. Generated by immunoSEQ multiplex PCR, the TCRdb table keeps only in-frame clones and is missing some. The sample lists about 130,000 clones; roughly 75% were seen once. Study observations and caveats: Most TCR beta V segments were productive about 87% or about 30% of the time in an earlier analysis. Differences between HLA loci emerged in a later analysis of TCR association rates, with DRB1 most and HLA-C fewest. For presence/absence analyses, sequencing depth was assumed to be roughly uniform across donors.

The receptor's source is a man aged 25-45 years in good health and CMV-seropositive. What was sequenced was PBMCs. The chain couples TRBV9 to TRBJ2-2; 8 bases map to TRBD2. The CDR3 loop is CASGSGSNTGELFF. The CDR3 DNA sequence: TGTGCCAGCGGGAGCGGGAGTAACACCGGGGAGCTGTTTTTT.